This T cell receptor (beta chain) is from a study of blood T cell repertoires in COVID-19. Study at large: In each case, the material was cDNA or gDNA derived from T cells, B-cell-depleted T cells, or PBMCs.

Original analysis: Estimates of nucleated cell counts were drawn from the amplification of reference gene primers. Assay used: immunoSEQ multiplex PCR; TCRdb lists only in-frame clones, some missing. V and J calls and clone size are copied from that table; D and trimming were computed from the DNA. The sample carries under 500,000 clones, 70% to 90% recorded once. Participants' own reports of clinical history determined their cohort assignment. The germline CDR1 and CDR2 sequences are MNHEY and SVGEGT. The CDR3 runs to 12 residues. Trimming left V 5 bases short and J 7 bases short, with 6 bases between.

The clonotype was recovered from a woman aged 18-29 years with acute COVID-19. This rearrangement joins TRBV6-2 or TRBV6-3 to TRBJ1-6; D gene unclear. Material for sequencing was PBMCs or T cells enriched from blood (not recorded which). The CDR3 protein is CASSEENSPLHF. CDR3 in DNA: TGTGCCAGCAGTGAGGAAAATTCACCCCTCCACTTT.